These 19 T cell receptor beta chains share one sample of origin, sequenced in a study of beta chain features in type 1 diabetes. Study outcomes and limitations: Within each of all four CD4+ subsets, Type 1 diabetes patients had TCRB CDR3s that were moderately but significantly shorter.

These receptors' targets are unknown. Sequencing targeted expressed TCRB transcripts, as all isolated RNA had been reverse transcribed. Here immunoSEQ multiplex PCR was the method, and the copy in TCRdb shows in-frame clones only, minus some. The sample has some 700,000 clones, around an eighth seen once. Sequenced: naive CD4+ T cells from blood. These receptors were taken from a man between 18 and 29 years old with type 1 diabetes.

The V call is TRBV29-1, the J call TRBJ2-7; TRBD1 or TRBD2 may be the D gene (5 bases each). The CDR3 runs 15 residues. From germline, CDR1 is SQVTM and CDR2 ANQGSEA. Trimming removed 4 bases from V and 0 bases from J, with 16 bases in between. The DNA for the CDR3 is TGCAGCGTTGCCTTTGGAGTTGGGGGCTCCTACGAGCAGTACTTC. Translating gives CSVAFGVGGSYEQYF.

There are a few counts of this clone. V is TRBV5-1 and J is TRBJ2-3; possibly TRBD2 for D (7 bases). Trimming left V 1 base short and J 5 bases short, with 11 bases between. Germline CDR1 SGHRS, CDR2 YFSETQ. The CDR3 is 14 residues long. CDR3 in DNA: TGCGCCAGCAGCTTGTCGGGGGGCTTAGATACGCAGTATTTT. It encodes CASSLSGGLDTQYF.

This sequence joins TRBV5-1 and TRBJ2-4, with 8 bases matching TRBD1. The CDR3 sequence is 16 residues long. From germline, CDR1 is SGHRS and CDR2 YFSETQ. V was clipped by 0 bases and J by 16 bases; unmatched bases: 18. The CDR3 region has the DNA TGCGCCAGCAGCTTGGATGGGACAGGAGTTATAAACGTAGGATACTTC. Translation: CASSLDGTGVINVGYF.

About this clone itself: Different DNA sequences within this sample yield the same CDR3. In nucleotides, the CDR3 is TGCGCCAGCAGCTTGGGACAGCTTCAAGAGACCCAGTACTTC. Translating gives CASSLGQLQETQYF. This rearrangement joins TRBV5-1 to TRBJ2-5, with a possible D match to TRBD1 (5 bases). V shed 0 bases and J shed 2 bases, with 8 bases lying between them. The CDR3 has 14 residues. Germline CDR1 and CDR2: SGHRS and YFSETQ.

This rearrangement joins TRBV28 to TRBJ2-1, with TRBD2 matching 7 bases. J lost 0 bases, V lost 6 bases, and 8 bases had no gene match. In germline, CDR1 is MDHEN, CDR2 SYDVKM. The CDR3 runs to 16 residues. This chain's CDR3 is CASSGREGSSYNEQFF. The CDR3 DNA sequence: TGTGCCAGCAGCGGTAGGGAGGGAAGCTCCTACAATGAGCAGTTCTTC.

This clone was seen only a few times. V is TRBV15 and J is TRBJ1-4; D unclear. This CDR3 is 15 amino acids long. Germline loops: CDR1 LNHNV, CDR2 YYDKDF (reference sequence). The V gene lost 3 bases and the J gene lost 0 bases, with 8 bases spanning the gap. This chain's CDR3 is CATSRDQPTNEKLFF. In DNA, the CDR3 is TGTGCCACCAGCAGGGATCAGCCAACTAATGAAAAACTGTTTTTT.

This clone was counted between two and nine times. CDR3 in amino acids: CASSLAGTGGRAGELFF. The DNA for the CDR3 is TGTGCCAGCAGCTTAGCGGGTACAGGGGGCCGGGCCGGGGAGCTGTTTTTT. The chain links TRBV7-9 to TRBJ2-2, with 9 bases aligning to TRBD1. J lost 6 bases, V lost 0 bases, and 8 bases had no gene match. Looked up from germline, CDR1 is SEHNR and CDR2 is FQNEAQ (reference sequence). The CDR3 sequence is 17 residues long. Filled out from reference TRBV7-9 and TRBJ2-2, the complete variable domain reads DTGVSQNPRHKITKRGQNVTFRCDPISEHNRLYWYRQTLGQGPEFLTYFQNEAQLEKSRLLSDRFSAERPKGSFSTLEIQRTEQGDSAMYLCASSLAGTGGRAGELFFGEGSRLTVL.

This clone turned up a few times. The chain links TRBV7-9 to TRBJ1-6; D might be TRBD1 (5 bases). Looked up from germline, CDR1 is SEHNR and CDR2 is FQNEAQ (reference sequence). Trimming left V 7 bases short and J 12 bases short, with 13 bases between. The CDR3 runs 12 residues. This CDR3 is CASTPSGGPLHF. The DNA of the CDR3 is TGTGCCAGCACCCCTTCCGGGGGACCCCTCCACTTT.

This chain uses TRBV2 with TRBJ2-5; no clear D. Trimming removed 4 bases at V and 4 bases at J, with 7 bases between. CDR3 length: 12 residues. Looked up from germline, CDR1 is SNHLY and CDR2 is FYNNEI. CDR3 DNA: TGTGCCAGCAGTGCACATGCAGAGACCCAGTACTTC. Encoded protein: CASSAHAETQYF.

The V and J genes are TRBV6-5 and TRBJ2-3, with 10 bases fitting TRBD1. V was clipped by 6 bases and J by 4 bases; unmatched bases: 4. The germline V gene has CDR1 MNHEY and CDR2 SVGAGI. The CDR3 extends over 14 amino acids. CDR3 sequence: CASRSTGGADTQYF. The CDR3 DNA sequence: TGTGCCAGCAGATCGACAGGGGGCGCAGATACGCAGTATTTT.

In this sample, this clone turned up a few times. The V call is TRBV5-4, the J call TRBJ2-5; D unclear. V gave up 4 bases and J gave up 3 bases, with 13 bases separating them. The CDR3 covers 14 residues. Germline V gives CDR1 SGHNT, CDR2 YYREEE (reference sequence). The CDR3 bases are TGTGCCAGCAGCCGATGGGTAGGAGAAGAGACCCAGTACTTC. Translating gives CASSRWVGEETQYF.

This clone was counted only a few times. Written as DNA, the CDR3 is TGTGCCAGCAGCTTAGGGTTCCAGGGCGGCCATGAGCAGTTCTTC. Protein: CASSLGFQGGHEQFF. The chain recombines TRBV7-9 with TRBJ2-1, with a tentative D call TRBD1 (5 bases). The CDR3 consists of 15 residues. Germline-derived CDR1 and CDR2 are SEHNR and FQNEAQ (reference sequence). The V end lost 1 base, the J end lost 8 bases, and 15 bases lay between the germline ends.

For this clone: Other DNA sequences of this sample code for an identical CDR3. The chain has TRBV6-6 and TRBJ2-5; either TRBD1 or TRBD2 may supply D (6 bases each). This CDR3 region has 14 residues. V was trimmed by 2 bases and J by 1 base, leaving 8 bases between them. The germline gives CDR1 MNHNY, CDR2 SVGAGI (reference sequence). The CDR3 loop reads CASSYGGRQETQYF. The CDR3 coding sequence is TGTGCCAGCAGTTACGGGGGGCGCCAAGAGACCCAGTACTTC.

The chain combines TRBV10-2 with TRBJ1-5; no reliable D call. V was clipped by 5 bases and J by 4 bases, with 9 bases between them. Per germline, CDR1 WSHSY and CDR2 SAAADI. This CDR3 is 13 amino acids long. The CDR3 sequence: CASSPGLNQPQHF. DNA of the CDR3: TGCGCCAGCAGTCCGGGCCTTAATCAGCCCCAGCATTTT.

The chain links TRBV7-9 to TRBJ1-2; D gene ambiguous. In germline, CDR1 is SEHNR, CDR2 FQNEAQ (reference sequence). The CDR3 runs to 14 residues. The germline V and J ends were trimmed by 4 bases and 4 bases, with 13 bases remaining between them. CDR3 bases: TGTGCCAGCAGCTCTCGCGGACCTTCCTATGGCTACACCTTC. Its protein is CASSSRGPSYGYTF. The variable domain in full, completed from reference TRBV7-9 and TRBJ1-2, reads DTGVSQNPRHKITKRGQNVTFRCDPISEHNRLYWYRQTLGQGPEFLTYFQNEAQLEKSRLLSDRFSAERPKGSFSTLEIQRTEQGDSAMYLCASSSRGPSYGYTFGSGTRLTVV.

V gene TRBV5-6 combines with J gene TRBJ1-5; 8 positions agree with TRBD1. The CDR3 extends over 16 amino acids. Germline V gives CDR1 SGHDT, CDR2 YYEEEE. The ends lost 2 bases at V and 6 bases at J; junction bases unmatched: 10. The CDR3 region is CASSFTGTGAGQPQHF. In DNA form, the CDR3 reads TGTGCCAGCAGCTTTACCGGGACAGGAGCTGGTCAGCCCCAGCATTTT.

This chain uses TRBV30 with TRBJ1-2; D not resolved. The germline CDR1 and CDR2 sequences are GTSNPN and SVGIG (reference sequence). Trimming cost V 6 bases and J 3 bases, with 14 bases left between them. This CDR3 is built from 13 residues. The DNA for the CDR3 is TGTGCCTGCTCCGAGGGTATCGACTATGGCTACACCTTC. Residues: CACSEGIDYGYTF.

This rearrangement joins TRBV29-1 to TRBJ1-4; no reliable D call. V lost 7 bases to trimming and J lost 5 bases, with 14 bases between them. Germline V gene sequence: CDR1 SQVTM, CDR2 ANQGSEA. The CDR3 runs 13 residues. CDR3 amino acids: CSATKVSNEKLFF. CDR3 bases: TGCAGCGCCACAAAGGTTTCGAATGAAAAACTGTTTTTT.

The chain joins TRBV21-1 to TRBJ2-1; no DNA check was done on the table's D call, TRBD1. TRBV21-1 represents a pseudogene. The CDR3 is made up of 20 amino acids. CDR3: CASSSRRDSGTDKHGNEQFF. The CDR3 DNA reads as TGTGCCAGCAGCTCCCGTCGGGACTCCGGGACAGACAAACACGGCAATGAGCAGTTCTTC.